This T cell receptor beta chain was recovered during a study of shared clonotypes between healthy human individuals. Investigators spread the genomic DNA of each subset evenly over several immunoSEQ plates. Data came from immunoSEQ multiplex PCR; TCRdb stores just in-frame clones and leaves some out. In the table there are about 120,000 clones, over 65% of which are singletons. All participating donors were Caucasian adults from Nashville, Tennessee. CD8 memory combined CD45RO+ cells with CCR7-negative CD45RA+ TemRA cells. Overall study findings and caveats: The diversity represented, both genetic and in exposure history, was limited by few donors.

This CDR3 comprises 13 residues. Germline V gene sequence: CDR1 MDHEN, CDR2 SYDVKM. V was cut by 7 bases and J by 4 bases, with 13 bases left in between. This clone turned up a few times. The target antigen is unknown. The receptor comes from a woman under 40 in good health. The rearrangement uses TRBV28 and TRBJ1-1; D is possibly TRBD1 (6 bases). The sample comprised memory CD8+ T cells sorted from blood. Described subset: CD45RO+ cells pooled with CCR7-negative TemRA cells. The chain's CDR3 is CASIPGESTEAFF. The DNA of the CDR3 is TGTGCCAGCATTCCAGGGGAAAGCACTGAAGCTTTCTTT.